This T cell receptor (beta chain) was recorded in a study of T cells after yellow fever vaccination. Notes on the study in general: Subsequent booster samples again held most clones from primary vaccination (96% CD4, approximately 85% CD8).

The CDR3 runs to 12 residues. Germline lookup yields CDR1 SGHDT and CDR2 YYEEEE. V lost 3 bases and J 7 bases, leaving 11 bases between the germline ends. TCRdb analysed the 5' RACE reads with MiXCR anew, one entry per CDR3 protein. The sample consists of about 45,000 distinct CDR3 sequences, about 6.8% of them appearing once. This TCR came from a young man who received the YFV17D yellow fever vaccine. The sample in question was CD8+ T cells not binding an NS4B(214-222) dextramer, sorted from PBMCs, obtained 45 days after the yellow fever booster vaccination. The chain combines TRBV5-6 with TRBJ2-7; no definite D call. The CDR3 loop reads CASSWLTREQYF. CDR3 nucleotides: TGTGCCAGCAGCTGGCTGACGAGGGAGCAGTACTTC.